The 20 T cell receptor beta chains given below trace back to one sample, sequenced in a study of T-cell reconstitution after alpha-beta-depleted transplantation in children. Construction of the TCRbeta library involved unique molecular identifiers. TCRdb re-called the PCR reads through MiXCR, storing one row per CDR3 protein. Among roughly 670,000 distinct CDR3 sequences, about 12% were seen once, and the ten largest hold roughly 0.84%. Sequenced here: PBMCs, sampled before TCRalphabeta/CD19-depleted stem cell transplant. The receptors originated from a girl aged 2 to 9 with congenital amegakaryocytic thrombocytopenia, due to receive a stem cell transplant.

This clonotype showed up many times. The chain joins TRBV6-5 to TRBJ1-3; D gene uncertain. The germline gives CDR1 MNHEY, CDR2 SVGAGI. The CDR3 contains 17 residues. The V end was cut by 0 bases, the J end by 2 bases, with 14 bases between. This CDR3 reads CASSYSGTRSPGNTIYF. CDR3 sequence (DNA): TGTGCCAGCAGTTACTCGGGCACAAGGAGTCCTGGAAACACCATATATTTT.

In this sample, this clonotype turned up many times. The chain couples TRBV20-1 to TRBJ2-3; D uncertain. The length of the CDR3 is 17 residues. The germline gives CDR1 DFQATT, CDR2 SNEGSKA (reference sequence). The germline V and J ends were trimmed by 2 bases and 1 base, with 19 bases remaining between them. The CDR3: CSARNVAVGGRTDTQYF. As DNA, the CDR3 is TGCAGTGCTAGAAATGTCGCGGTGGGCGGCCGCACAGATACGCAGTATTTT.

As regards this clonotype: One end of the junction varies from germline; a read error may be responsible. The chain is built from TRBV5-1 and TRBJ2-1, with 10 positions matching TRBD2. Looked up from germline, CDR1 is SGHRS and CDR2 is YFSETQ. The CDR3 runs to 21 residues. CDR3 amino acids: CASSNPPARDITSGISNGQFF. CDR3 DNA sequence: TGCGCCAGCAGCAATCCCCCAGCCCGAGATATTACTAGCGGGATCTCCAATGGGCAGTTCTTC.

This chain links TRBV18 with TRBJ2-2; D gene unclear. Trimming removed 4 bases at V and 7 bases at J, with 13 bases between. Looked up from germline, CDR1 is KGHSH and CDR2 is LQKENI. The CDR3 consists of 14 residues. CDR3 sequence (DNA): TGTGCCAGCTCACGATCGGCCTTGGTCGGGGAGCTGTTTTTT. This gives the protein CASSRSALVGELFF.

This clonotype was observed at least ten times. J is TRBJ2-2 and V is TRBV7-2; 8 nucleotides agree with TRBD1. Germline CDR1 SGHTA, CDR2 FQGNSA. The junction had 7 bases not matched to a gene; V was cut back by 3 bases and J by 7 bases. This CDR3 is 15 amino acids long. The CDR3 nucleotides are TGTGCCAGCAGCTTCCCGGACAGGGAGAGCGGGGAGCTGTTTTTT. This sequence encodes CASSFPDRESGELFF.

This clonotype was seen repeatedly, ten times or more. The chain uses TRBV20-1 and TRBJ2-7; TRBD2 agrees at 16 bases. CDR1 is DFQATT, CDR2 SNEGSKA, per germline (reference sequence). CDR3 length equals 14 residues. Losses at the gene ends were 6 bases for V and 5 bases for J; bases not matched to a gene: 4. CDR3 residues: CSAGLAGGRNEQYF. For the CDR3, the DNA is TGCAGTGCGGGACTAGCGGGAGGGAGGAACGAGCAGTACTTC.

This clonotype has a count of ten or more. The chain couples TRBV6-1 to TRBJ2-3; a possible D gene is TRBD2 (5 bases). Germline-derived CDR1 and CDR2 are MNHNS and SASEGT. The ends were cut back, 10 bases at V and 2 bases at J, with 13 bases in the middle. The CDR3 totals 13 residues. CDR3: CATLTGTTDTQYF. The CDR3 bases are TGTGCCACCCTGACGGGAACCACAGATACGCAGTATTTT.

The chain links TRBV6-4 to TRBJ2-5; 14 bases match TRBD2. This CDR3 has 18 amino acids. V lost 0 bases to trimming and J lost 6 bases; unmatched junction nucleotides: 9. Germline V gives CDR1 MRHNA, CDR2 SNTAGT. The CDR3 DNA reads TGTGCCAGCAGTGACTCCAGACTAGCGGGAGGGACCACCAAGACCCAGTACTTC. Amino acids: CASSDSRLAGGTTKTQYF.

The chain couples TRBV7-8 to TRBJ2-7, with 7 bases aligning to TRBD2. The CDR3 spans 15 residues. The V and J ends lost 3 bases and 7 bases, in that order; junction bases with no gene match: 12. Germline lookup yields CDR1 SGHVS and CDR2 FQNEAQ. This chain's CDR3 is CASSLETAREFEQYF. The CDR3 DNA follows: TGTGCCAGCAGCTTGGAGACGGCGCGGGAGTTTGAGCAGTACTTC.

There are many counts of this clonotype. The CDR3 protein is CASSFGLAVPQDDEQFF. CDR3 DNA sequence: TGCGCCAGCAGCTTCGGACTAGCGGTCCCCCAGGACGATGAGCAGTTCTTC. The chain carries TRBV5-1 and TRBJ2-1, with TRBD2 matching over 10 bases. The CDR3 extends over 17 amino acids. Germline CDR1 SGHRS, CDR2 YFSETQ. Losses at the gene ends were 2 bases for V and 8 bases for J; bases not matched to a gene: 13. The full variable domain, with the rest looked up from reference TRBV5-1 and TRBJ2-1, is KAGVTQTPRYLIKTRGQQVTLSCSPISGHRSVSWYQQTPGQGLQFLFEYFSETQRNKGNFPGRFSGRQFSNSRSEMNVSTLELGDSALYLCASSFGLAVPQDDEQFFGPGTRLTVL.

This clonotype occurred many times. The V call is TRBV5-8, the J call TRBJ2-7; TRBD2 might be the D (5 bases). The CDR3 sequence is 14 residues long. V was trimmed by 0 bases and J by 5 bases, leaving 12 bases between them. Germline V gives CDR1 SGHTS, CDR2 YDEGEE. The CDR3 region is CASSLEGPEDEQYF. CDR3 nucleotides: TGTGCCAGCAGCTTGGAAGGGCCGGAGGACGAGCAGTACTTC.

This clonotype has at least ten counts. The V gene is TRBV5-1, the J gene TRBJ2-2; D is unclear. The CDR3 covers 14 residues. The germline gives CDR1 SGHRS, CDR2 YFSETQ. The V gene lost 3 bases and the J gene lost 6 bases, with 12 bases spanning the gap. The chain's CDR3 is CASSSRDRAGELFF. In nucleotides, the CDR3 is TGCGCCAGCAGCTCCAGAGATAGAGCCGGGGAGCTGTTTTTT.

The chain carries TRBV5-1 and TRBJ1-2; a weak D match, TRBD1 (5 bases). Germline assignment: CDR1 SGHRS and CDR2 YFSETQ. V dropped 0 bases and J dropped 2 bases, with 8 bases sitting between them. The CDR3 extends over 14 amino acids. The CDR3: CASSLGTLNYGYTF. Written as DNA, the CDR3 is TGCGCCAGCAGCTTGGGGACACTGAACTATGGCTACACCTTC.

This clonotype was seen more than once but under ten times. The chain combines TRBV12-3 or TRBV12-4 with TRBJ2-1; weak D call: TRBD2 (6 bases). V lost 4 bases and J lost 0, with 13 bases in between. CDR3 length: 16 amino acids. The CDR3 coding sequence is TGTGCCAGCAGTTCGTCTAGCGCCGGCTCCTACAATGAGCAGTTCTTC. This gives the protein CASSSSSAGSYNEQFF.

The chain uses TRBV20-1 and TRBJ2-1; 14 nucleotides agree with TRBD2. This CDR3 spans 15 amino acids. Germline V gene lookup returns CDR1 DFQATT and CDR2 SNEGSKA (reference sequence). Unmatched junction bases numbered 5, after V lost 3 bases and J lost 7 bases. The CDR3 reads CSASRGTSGGNEQFF. CDR3 DNA sequence: TGCAGTGCTAGCCGGGGGACTAGCGGGGGAAATGAGCAGTTCTTC.

This clonotype was detected a few times. The chain recombines TRBV6-1 with TRBJ2-6, with 7 positions matching TRBD1. V dropped 7 bases and J dropped 0; count of bases not matched to a gene: 6. Germline-derived CDR1 and CDR2 are MNHNS and SASEGT. The CDR3 is 16 residues long. This CDR3 reads CASNQQGSSGANVLTF. The CDR3 DNA follows: TGTGCCAGCAACCAACAGGGGTCCTCTGGGGCCAACGTCCTGACTTTC.

There are a few counts of this clonotype. In nucleotides, the CDR3 is TGTGCCAGCAGTCCGTTACCCACTTTGGGGGGAGGGCCGGGTGAGCAGTTCTTC. Translating gives CASSPLPTLGGGPGEQFF. The chain links TRBV12-3 or TRBV12-4 to TRBJ2-1; the match to TRBD2 covers 7 bases. Trimming removed 5 bases from V and 9 bases from J; junction bases left unmatched: 22. The CDR3 length is 18 residues.

The chain joins TRBV29-1 to TRBJ2-7; D gene ambiguous. The CDR3 has 12 residues. V gave up 6 bases and J gave up 3 bases, with 12 bases separating them. Germline lookup yields CDR1 SQVTM and CDR2 ANQGSEA. The CDR3 here is CSVSPVDYEQYF. CDR3 in DNA: TGCAGCGTCTCCCCAGTGGACTACGAGCAGTACTTC.

The sample holds many counts of this clonotype. One junction end does not reproduce the germline sequence, and a read error may be involved. V usage is TRBV5-1 and J usage is TRBJ2-3; D is undetermined. Germline V lookup: CDR1 SGHRS, CDR2 YFSETQ. The CDR3 is 14 residues long. CDR3 sequence (DNA): TGTGCCAGCAGTTTAAGCTCTAGCACAGATACGCAGTATTTT. Translation: CASSLSSSTDTQYF.

The table lists this clonotype with a few counts. This chain uses TRBV12-3 or TRBV12-4 with TRBJ2-7; possibly TRBD2 for D (5 bases). The CDR3 spans 15 residues. Trimming removed 2 bases from V and 6 bases from J, with 17 bases in between. CDR3 nucleotide sequence: TGTGCCAGCAGTTTATTGGCTACGCGTCTAGCCGAGCAGTACTTC. Translating it yields CASSLLATRLAEQYF.